Listed here is a single T cell receptor beta chain. The data were taken from a study of blood T cell repertoires in COVID-19. For the study at large: Some COVID-19 samples were acute and others convalescent; all came from the United States, Italy and Spain. T cells, B-cell-depleted T cells, or PBMCs provided the cDNA or gDNA that served as material.

The germline V gene has CDR1 LNHDA and CDR2 SQIVND (reference sequence). V lost 5 bases, J lost 9 bases, and 4 bases stayed unmatched. The CDR3 totals 14 residues. During active infection, Seattle patients enrolled and were then monitored through disease. Original data processing: Amplifying reference gene primers gave estimates of nucleated cell counts. The method was immunoSEQ multiplex PCR; TCRdb's version includes in-frame clones alone and lacks a portion of them. Clone size and V and J calls were adopted from that table, with D and trimming inferred from the DNA. The sample contains 250,000 to 350,000 clones, 65% to 85% of which appear only once.

This receptor was taken from a person aged 65 to 85 with COVID-19, enrolled during active disease. The V gene is TRBV19, the J gene TRBJ2-3; 14 bases fit TRBD2. Specimen: peripheral blood. DNA of the CDR3: TGTGCCAGTAGTCCCGGACTAGCGGGGGGAACGCAGTATTTT. Amino acids: CASSPGLAGGTQYF.